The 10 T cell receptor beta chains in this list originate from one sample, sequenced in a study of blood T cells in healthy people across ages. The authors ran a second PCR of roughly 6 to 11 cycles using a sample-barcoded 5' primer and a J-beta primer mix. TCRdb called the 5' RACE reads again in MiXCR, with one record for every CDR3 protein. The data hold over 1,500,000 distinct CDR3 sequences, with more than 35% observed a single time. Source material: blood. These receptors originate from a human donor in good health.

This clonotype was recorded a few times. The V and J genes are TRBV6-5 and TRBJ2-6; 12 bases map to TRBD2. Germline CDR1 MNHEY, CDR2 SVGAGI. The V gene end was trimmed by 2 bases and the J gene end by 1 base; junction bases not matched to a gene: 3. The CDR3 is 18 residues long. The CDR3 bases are TGTGCCAGCAGTTACGGACTAGCGGGGTCGTCTGGGGCCAACGTCCTGACTTTC. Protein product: CASSYGLAGSSGANVLTF.

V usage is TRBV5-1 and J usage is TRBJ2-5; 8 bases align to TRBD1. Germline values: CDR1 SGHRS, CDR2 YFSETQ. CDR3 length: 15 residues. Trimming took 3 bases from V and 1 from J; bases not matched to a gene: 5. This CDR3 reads CASSYSGTGQETQYF. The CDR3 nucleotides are TGCGCCAGCAGCTACTCCGGGACAGGCCAAGAGACCCAGTACTTC.

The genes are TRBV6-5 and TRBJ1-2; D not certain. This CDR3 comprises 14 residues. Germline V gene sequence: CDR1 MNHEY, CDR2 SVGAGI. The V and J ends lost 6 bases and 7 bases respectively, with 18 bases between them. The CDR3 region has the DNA TGTGCCAGCAGACGGGAAGGGAGAGTGGGTGGCTACACCTTC. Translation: CASRREGRVGGYTF.

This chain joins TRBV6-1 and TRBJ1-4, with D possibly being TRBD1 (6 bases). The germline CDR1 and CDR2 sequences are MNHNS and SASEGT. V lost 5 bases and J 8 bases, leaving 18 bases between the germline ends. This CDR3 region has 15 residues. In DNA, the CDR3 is TGTGCCAGCAGTACATACGGGACAAGGGAAGAAAAACTGTTTTTT. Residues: CASSTYGTREEKLFF.

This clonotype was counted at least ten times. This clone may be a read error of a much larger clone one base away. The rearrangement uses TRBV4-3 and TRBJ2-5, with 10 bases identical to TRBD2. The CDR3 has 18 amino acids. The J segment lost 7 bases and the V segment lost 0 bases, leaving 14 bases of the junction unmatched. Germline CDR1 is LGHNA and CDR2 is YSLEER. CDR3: CASSQDPPSGGAWSTQYF. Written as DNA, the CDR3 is TGCGCCAGCAGCCAAGATCCCCCTAGCGGGGGCGCTTGGTCGACCCAGTACTTC.

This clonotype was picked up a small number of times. The CDR3 DNA reads TGTGCCACCAGCAGAGATCCCTCGAGGGGAGAAAAACTGTTTTTT. Its protein is CATSRDPSRGEKLFF. The rearrangement joins TRBV15 to TRBJ1-4, with D tentatively TRBD1 (5 bases). Germline V lookup: CDR1 LNHNV, CDR2 YYDKDF (reference sequence). Trimming took 0 bases from V and 8 from J, leaving 13 bases between them. The length of the CDR3 is 15 residues.

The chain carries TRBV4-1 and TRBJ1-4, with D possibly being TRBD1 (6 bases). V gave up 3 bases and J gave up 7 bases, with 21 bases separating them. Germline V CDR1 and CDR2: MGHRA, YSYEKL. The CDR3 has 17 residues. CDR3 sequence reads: CASSHLRRQGLGEKLFF. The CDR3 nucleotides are TGCGCCAGCAGCCATCTCAGGCGCCAGGGGCTGGGTGAAAAACTGTTTTTT.

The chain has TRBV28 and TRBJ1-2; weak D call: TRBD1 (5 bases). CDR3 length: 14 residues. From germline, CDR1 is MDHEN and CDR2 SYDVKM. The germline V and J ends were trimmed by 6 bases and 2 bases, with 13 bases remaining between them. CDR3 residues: CASSGAAQNYGYTF. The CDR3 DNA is TGTGCCAGCAGCGGGGCAGCCCAAAACTATGGCTACACCTTC.

CDR3 protein: CATSDSNTQGWTEAFF. CDR3 coding DNA: TGTGCCACCAGTGATTCCAACACACAGGGTTGGACTGAAGCTTTCTTT. The V and J genes are TRBV24-1 and TRBJ1-1, with D perhaps TRBD1 (6 bases). Trimming took 2 bases from V and 5 from J, leaving 17 bases between them. The CDR3 runs 16 residues. Germline loops: CDR1 KGHDR, CDR2 SFDVKD.

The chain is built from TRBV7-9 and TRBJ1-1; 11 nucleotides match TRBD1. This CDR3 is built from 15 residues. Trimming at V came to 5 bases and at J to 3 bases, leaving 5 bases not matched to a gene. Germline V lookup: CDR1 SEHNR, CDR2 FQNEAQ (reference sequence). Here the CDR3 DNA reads TGTGCCAGCAGCCCCGGGACAGGGGGGGACACTGAAGCTTTCTTT. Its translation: CASSPGTGGDTEAFF.